These T cell receptor beta chains were read from a single sample in a study of identical twins. Each CDR3 protein is one row after TCRdb ran MiXCR on the 5' RACE reads. The table includes about 240,000 distinct CDR3 sequences, about 7.5% detected once. These sequences were also reported in another study, on yellow fever vaccine responses in identical twins.

Material for sequencing was CD8+ T cells sorted from blood. The receptors here all came from a woman aged 18 to 35 in good health. CDR3s include the opening cysteine and the closing phenylalanine or tryptophan. A clone size is listed for some rows: how often the clone was seen (once, few, many), or a class if it is expanded.

cdr3_length,v_call,j_call,clone_size,cdr3_aa
17,TRBV15,TRBJ2-7,.,CATSRVPGQGRLELQYF
15,TRBV27,TRBJ2-4,.,CASSSRDRVTDIQYF
15,TRBV29-1,TRBJ2-3,many,CSVSDGTSGSYTQYF
12,TRBV11-2,TRBJ2-1,.,CASSLGEGEQFF
13,TRBV6-1,TRBJ1-3,.,CASKPGSGNTIYF
15,TRBV2,TRBJ1-2,.,CASSEWGPGYYGYTF
14,TRBV28,TRBJ2-1,few,CASSLLSGDNEQFF
14,TRBV27,TRBJ1-4,.,CASSDTGSNEKLFF
12,TRBV6-1,TRBJ2-5,many,CASSEDEETQYF
17,TRBV10-1,TRBJ2-1,.,CASSDGSGRTSYNEQFF
16,TRBV28,TRBJ2-1,.,CASSSPGGPTYNEQFF
16,TRBV7-9,TRBJ2-3,few,CASSFPSAGGTDTQYF
16,TRBV7-9,TRBJ2-5,few,CASSRLNREGQETQYF
17,TRBV3-1,TRBJ2-7,few,CASSHTSLDYLGYEQYF
15,TRBV20-1,TRBJ1-2,few,CSASPTGLQHYGYTF
16,TRBV6-1,TRBJ2-1,.,CASSAMASGIYNEQFF
14,TRBV5-5,TRBJ2-1,few,CASSWGTSGYEQFF
17,TRBV28,TRBJ2-1,many,CASSFDYQHSSYNEQFF
15,TRBV4-1,TRBJ1-2,many,CASSQEPDPNYGYTF
15,TRBV5-1,TRBJ2-5,many,CASSLEGGVFETQYF
17,TRBV6-1,TRBJ1-4,.,CASSQTGGDATNEKLFF
17,TRBV24-1,TRBJ2-1,.,CATSDSIAGTLDNEQFF
12,TRBV20-1,TRBJ1-1,few,CSARSSGTEAFF
15,TRBV6-5,TRBJ2-7,few,CASSYSVEGGYEQYF
19,TRBV20-1,TRBJ2-1,few,CSARGGTSGSATSYNEQFF
11,TRBV25-1,TRBJ2-7,many,CASSSQRKQYF
16,TRBV7-9,TRBJ2-1,few,CASSNNRVLNKNEQFF
13,TRBV7-9,TRBJ1-1,few,CASSYGVNTEAFF
16,TRBV11-2,TRBJ2-5,.,CASSLVAGSVGETQYF
15,TRBV9,TRBJ2-1,few,CASSVAQGAYNEQFF
14,TRBV5-6,TRBJ2-5,few,CASTPRQSQETQYF
16,TRBV27,TRBJ2-3,.,CASSLRAGSSTDTQYF
14,TRBV11-2,TRBJ2-5,.,CASSLVRGVETQYF
15,TRBV5-1,TRBJ2-2,.,CASSLRLVRDGELFF
16,TRBV11-2,TRBJ2-2,.,CASSNPRAGNTGELFF
13,TRBV4-2,TRBJ2-4,few,CASSPHDGDIQYF
15,TRBV30,TRBJ2-1,.,CACPRLAPPDNEQFF
14,TRBV20-1,TRBJ2-1,many,CSAGPGLESNEQFF
14,TRBV6-1,TRBJ2-5,.,CASKFGLPEETQYF
16,TRBV12-3/TRBV12-4,TRBJ2-1,many,CASSSSWTSGYNEQFF
17,TRBV20-1,TRBJ2-7,.,CSAREPKNWDRTYEQYF